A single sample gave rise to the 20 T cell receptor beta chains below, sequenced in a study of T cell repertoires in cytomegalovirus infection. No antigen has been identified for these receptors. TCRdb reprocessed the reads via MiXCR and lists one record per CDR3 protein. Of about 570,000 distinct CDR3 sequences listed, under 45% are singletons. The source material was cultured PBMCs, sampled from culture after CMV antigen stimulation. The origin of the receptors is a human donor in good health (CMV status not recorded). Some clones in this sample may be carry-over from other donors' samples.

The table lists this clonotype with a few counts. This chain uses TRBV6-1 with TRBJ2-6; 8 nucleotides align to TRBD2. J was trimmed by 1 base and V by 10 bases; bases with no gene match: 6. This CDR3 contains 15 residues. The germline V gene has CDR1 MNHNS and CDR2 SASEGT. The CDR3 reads CATSRGGSGANVLTF. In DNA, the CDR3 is TGTGCCACCTCCCGGGGGGGTTCTGGGGCCAACGTCCTGACTTTC.

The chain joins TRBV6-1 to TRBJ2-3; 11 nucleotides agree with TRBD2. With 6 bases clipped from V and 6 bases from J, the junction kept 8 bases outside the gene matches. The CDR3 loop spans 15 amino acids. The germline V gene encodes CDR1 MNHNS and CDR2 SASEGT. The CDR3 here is CASSDSGRAKDTQYF. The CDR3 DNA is TGTGCCAGCAGCGATAGCGGGAGGGCTAAGGATACGCAGTATTTT.

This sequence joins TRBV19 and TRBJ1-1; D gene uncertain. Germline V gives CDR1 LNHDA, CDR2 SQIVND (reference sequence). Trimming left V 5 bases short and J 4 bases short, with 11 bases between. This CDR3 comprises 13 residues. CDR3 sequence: CASSVAGSTEAFF. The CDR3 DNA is TGTGCCAGTAGTGTAGCCGGGAGCACTGAAGCTTTCTTT.

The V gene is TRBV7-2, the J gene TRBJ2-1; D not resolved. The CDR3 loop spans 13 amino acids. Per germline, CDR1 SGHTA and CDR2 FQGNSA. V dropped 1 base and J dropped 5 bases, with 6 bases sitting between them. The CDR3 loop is CASSLVIHNEQFF. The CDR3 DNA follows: TGTGCCAGCAGCTTAGTGATTCACAATGAGCAGTTCTTC.

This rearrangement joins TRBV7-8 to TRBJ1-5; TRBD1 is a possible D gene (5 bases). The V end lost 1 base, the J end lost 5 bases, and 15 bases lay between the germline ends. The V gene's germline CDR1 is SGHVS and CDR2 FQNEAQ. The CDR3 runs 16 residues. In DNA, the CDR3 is TGTGCCAGCAGCTTAGTAGGTGGCAGGGTCGATCAGCCCCAGCATTTT. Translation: CASSLVGGRVDQPQHF.

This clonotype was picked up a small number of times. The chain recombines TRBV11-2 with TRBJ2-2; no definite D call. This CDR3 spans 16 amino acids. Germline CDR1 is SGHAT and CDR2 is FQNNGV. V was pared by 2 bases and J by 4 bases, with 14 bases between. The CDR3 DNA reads TGTGCCAGCAGCTTATCTGCCGTAGGGATCACCGGGGAGCTGTTTTTT. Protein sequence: CASSLSAVGITGELFF.

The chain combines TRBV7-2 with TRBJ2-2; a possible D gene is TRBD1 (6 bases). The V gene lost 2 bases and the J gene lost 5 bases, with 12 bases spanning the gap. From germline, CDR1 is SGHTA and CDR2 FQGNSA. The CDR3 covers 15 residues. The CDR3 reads CASSLTGRLTGELFF. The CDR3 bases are TGTGCCAGCAGCTTAACAGGGAGATTGACCGGGGAGCTGTTTTTT.

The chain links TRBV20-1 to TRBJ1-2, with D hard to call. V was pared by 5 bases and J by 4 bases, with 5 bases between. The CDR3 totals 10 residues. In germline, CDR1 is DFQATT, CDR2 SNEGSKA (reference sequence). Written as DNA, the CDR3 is TGCAGTGCTTACAGCTATGGCTACACCTTC. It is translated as CSAYSYGYTF.

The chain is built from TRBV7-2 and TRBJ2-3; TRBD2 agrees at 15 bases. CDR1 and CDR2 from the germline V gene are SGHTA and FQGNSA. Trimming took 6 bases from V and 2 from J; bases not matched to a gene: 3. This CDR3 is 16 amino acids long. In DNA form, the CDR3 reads TGTGCCAGCAGGGGGACTAGCGGGGGGAACACAGATACGCAGTATTTT. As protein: CASRGTSGGNTDTQYF. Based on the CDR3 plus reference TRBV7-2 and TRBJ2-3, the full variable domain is GAGVSQSPSNKVTEKGKDVELRCDPISGHTALYWYRQSLGQGLEFLIYFQGNSAPDKSGLPSDRFSAERTGGSVSTLTIQRTQQEDSAVYLCASRGTSGGNTDTQYFGPGTRLTVL.

The DNA for the CDR3 is TGTGCCAGCAACCCAGGGTCCGGGGAGCTGTTTTTT. Translating gives CASNPGSGELFF. V usage is TRBV19 and J usage is TRBJ2-2; D is possibly TRBD1 (5 bases). The CDR3 consists of 12 residues. Germline V gene data show CDR1 as LNHDA and CDR2 as SQIVND (reference sequence). V dropped 9 bases and J dropped 6 bases, with 11 bases sitting between them.

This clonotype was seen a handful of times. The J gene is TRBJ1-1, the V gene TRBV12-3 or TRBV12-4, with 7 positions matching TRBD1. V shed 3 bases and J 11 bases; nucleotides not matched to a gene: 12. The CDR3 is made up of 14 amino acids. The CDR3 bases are TGTGCCAGCAGTTTGTGGGACAGCCGAGTTTGGGCTTTCTTT. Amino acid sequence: CASSLWDSRVWAFF.

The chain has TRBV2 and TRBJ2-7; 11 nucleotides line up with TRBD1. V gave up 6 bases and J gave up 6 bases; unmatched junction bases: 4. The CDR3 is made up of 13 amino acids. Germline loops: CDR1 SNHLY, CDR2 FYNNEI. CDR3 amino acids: CASRLGTGGEQYF. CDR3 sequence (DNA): TGTGCCAGCAGGCTCGGGACAGGGGGCGAGCAGTACTTC. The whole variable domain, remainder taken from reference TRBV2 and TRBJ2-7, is EPEVTQTPSHQVTQMGQEVILRCVPISNHLYFYWYRQILGQKVEFLVSFYNNEISEKSEIFDDQFSVERPDGSNFTLKIRSTKLEDSAMYFCASRLGTGGEQYFGPGTRLTVT.

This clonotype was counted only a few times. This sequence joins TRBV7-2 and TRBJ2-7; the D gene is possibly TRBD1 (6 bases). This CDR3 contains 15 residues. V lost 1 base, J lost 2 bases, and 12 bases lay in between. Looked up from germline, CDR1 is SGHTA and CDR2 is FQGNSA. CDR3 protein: CASSLVRGVTYEQYF. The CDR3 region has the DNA TGTGCCAGCAGCTTAGTCAGGGGCGTTACCTACGAGCAGTACTTC.

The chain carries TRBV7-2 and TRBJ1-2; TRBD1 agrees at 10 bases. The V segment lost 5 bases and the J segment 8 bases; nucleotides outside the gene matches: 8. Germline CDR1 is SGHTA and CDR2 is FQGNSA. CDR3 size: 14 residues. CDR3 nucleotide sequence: TGTGCCAGCAGCGTACCGGGACAGGGGACCGGCTACACCTTC. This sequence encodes CASSVPGQGTGYTF.

DNA of the CDR3: TGCGCCAGCAGCCAGGTCCTAGTCGGTGGATACGAGCAGTACTTC. Protein product: CASSQVLVGGYEQYF. This chain links TRBV4-1 with TRBJ2-7; D not certain. V was shortened by 3 bases and J by 4 bases, with 16 bases between the two germline ends. Germline lookup yields CDR1 MGHRA and CDR2 YSYEKL. This CDR3 spans 15 amino acids.

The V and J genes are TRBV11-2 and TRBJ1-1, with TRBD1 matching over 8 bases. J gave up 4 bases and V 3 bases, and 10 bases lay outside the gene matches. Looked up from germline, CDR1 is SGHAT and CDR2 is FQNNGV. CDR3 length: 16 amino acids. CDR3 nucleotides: TGTGCCAGCAGCTTCCGACTCCCTCAGGGGGCCACTGAAGCTTTCTTT. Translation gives CASSFRLPQGATEAFF.

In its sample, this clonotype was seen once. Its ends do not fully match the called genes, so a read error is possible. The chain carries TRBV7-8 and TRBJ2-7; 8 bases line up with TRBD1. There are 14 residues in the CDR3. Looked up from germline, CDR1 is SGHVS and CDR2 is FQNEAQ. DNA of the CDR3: TGTGCCAGCAGCTTGATGGCGGGACAGGTAGTCTCTTTATTC. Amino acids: CASSLMAGQVVSLF.

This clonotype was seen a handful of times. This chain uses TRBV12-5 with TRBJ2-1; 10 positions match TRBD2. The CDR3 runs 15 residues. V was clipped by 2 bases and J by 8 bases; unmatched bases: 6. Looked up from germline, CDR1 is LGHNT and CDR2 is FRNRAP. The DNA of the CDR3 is TGTGCTAGTGGTTTGAGGAGCGGGGGGGTGGATGAGCAGTTCTTC. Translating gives CASGLRSGGVDEQFF.

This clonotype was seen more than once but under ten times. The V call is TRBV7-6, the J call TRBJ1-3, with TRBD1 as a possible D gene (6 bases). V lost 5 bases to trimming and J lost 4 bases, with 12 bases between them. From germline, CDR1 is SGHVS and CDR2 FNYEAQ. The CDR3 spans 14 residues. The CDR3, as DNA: TGTGCCAGCAGCAGGGGGGCCCAAGGAAACACCATATATTTT. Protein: CASSRGAQGNTIYF. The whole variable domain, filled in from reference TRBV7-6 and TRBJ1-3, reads GAGVSQSPRYKVTKRGQDVALRCDPISGHVSLYWYRQALGQGPEFLTYFNYEAQQDKSGLPNDRFSAERPEGSISTLTIQRTEQRDSAMYRCASSRGAQGNTIYFGEGSWLTVV.

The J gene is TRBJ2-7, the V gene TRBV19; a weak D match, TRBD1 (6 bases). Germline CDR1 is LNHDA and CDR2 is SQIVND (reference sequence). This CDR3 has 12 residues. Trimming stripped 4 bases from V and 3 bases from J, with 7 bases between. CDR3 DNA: TGTGCCAGTAGTACACAGGGCTACGAGCAGTACTTC. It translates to CASSTQGYEQYF.